This section outlines one T cell receptor beta chain sequence together with its context. What this receptor recognizes is not known. Gene labels and germline sequences for this entry follow the mouse. The CDR3 extends 1 residue past the end of the read, so its final part is completed from the germline J gene. The sample comes from a study of tissue T cells after allogeneic stem cell transplantation (dated 2022 in TCRdb). In the study overall: The study profiled TCR beta repertoires across many tissues from research autopsies of patients with and without GVHD, plus mouse models of GVHD. On the human side, the study was prospective and observational, with no blinding or randomization. Overall results and qualifications from the work: The study did not determine which tissue TCRs were alloreactive or antigen-specific, and some clones might have been persisting host cells. Sampling depth was acknowledged as a limitation, and the patient cohort was both small and clinically heterogeneous. Not many T cell clones showed up in more than one patient, yet clustering based on motifs uncovered repertoire signatures that were shared across patients in a tissue-specific way. Within patients, how anatomically similar tissues were was a major factor shaping TCR repertoire composition, regardless of disease or transplant status. In both patients and mice, T cells from blood and spleen covered only a limited part of the TCR repertoire found in tissues.

CDR1 and CDR2 are read off the germline V gene as NNHDY and SYVADS. Compared with germline, V lacks 3 bases and J lacks 6 bases; bases without a gene match: 8. The CDR3 runs 14 amino acids, cysteine and phenylalanine included. The DNA has 39 bases, all within the CDR3, and is read from base 1. What this sample's time point label stands for: mouse harvest day 7 after allogeneic transplant. Mouse grafts combined 10^7 T-cell-depleted bone marrow cells with 10^6 splenic CD5+ T cells, given via tail vein injection. A major MHC-mismatch B6 (H2b) into BALB/c (H2d) model was used to model mouse GVHD, and tissues were profiled at day 7 or 14. On day 7 or 14 post-transplant, mouse tissues and retro-orbital blood were harvested with separate sterile tools for each animal, and livers were flushed beforehand. Before genomic DNA isolation with the DNeasy Blood & Tissue Kit, mouse tissues were minced using razor blades in buffered saline.

The library was prepared using the immunoSEQ multiplex PCR assay. TCRbeta CDR3 sequencing was performed at survey depth by Adaptive Biotechnologies, and CDR3 sequences, V/J genes, productive frequency and template counts were reported. Amplification of TCR beta CDR3 regions was performed from genomic DNA rather than from RNA. For the original study's pipeline: Jensen-Shannon divergence was used to quantify pairwise repertoire overlap between tissues, with a value of 1 indicating complete divergence and a value of 0 indicating identical repertoires. Based on pairwise JSD values, tissues were grouped by single-linkage agglomerative hierarchical clustering, and the results were shown as dendrograms. GLIPH2 was run on all patient samples with simulation_depth 1000, kmer_min_depth 3 and cdr3_length_cutoff 8, and groups with more than two unique CDR3s were retained. A standardized tissue-overlap score was generated by extrapolating Jaccard GLIPH-group overlap across patients to a standard repertoire size of 1000 clones. Linear mixed-effect models, with tissue included as a fixed effect and individual included as a random effect, were used to assess associations of diversity with clinical or experimental variables. TCRdb retrieved this table from immuneACCESS and kept in-frame rearrangements only. Not all clones are present; in checked studies, unresolved V genes account for under half, and no reason is known for the remainder. For V, J and clone size, that table is used; D and trimming come from the DNA. In this sample the table shows approximately 9,000 clones, approximately 47% of which occur a single time. The top ten hold 7.4% of the sample.

This clonotype was sampled from a female BALB/c mouse given C57BL/6 T cells with graft-versus-host disease after an allogeneic hematopoietic cell transplant. The rearranged chain carries TRBV13-3 and TRBJ2-7; the central 8 bases match TRBD2. Specimen: gut tissue. CDR3 loop: CASSGFWGEGEQYF. CDR3 DNA, as far as it was read: TGTGCCAGCAGTGGCTTCTGGGGGGAGGGTGAACAGTAC.